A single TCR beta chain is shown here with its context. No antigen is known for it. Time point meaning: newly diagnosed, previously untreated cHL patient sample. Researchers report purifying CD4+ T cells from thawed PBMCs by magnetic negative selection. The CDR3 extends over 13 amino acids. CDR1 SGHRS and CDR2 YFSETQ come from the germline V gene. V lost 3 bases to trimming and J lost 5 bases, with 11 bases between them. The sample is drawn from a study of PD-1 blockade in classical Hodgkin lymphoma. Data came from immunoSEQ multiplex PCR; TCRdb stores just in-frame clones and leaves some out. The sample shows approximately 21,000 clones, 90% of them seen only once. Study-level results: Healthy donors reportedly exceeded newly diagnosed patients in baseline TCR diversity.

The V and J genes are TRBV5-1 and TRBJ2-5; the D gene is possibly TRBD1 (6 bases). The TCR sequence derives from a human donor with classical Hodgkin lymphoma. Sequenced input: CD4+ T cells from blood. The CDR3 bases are TGCGCCAGCAGCTGGGGGCAATGGGAGACCCAGTACTTC. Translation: CASSWGQWETQYF.